A single TCR beta chain is shown here with its context. Each CDR3 protein gets one entry after TCRdb re-called the 5' RACE reads with MiXCR. The sample records some 96,000 distinct CDR3 sequences, almost 9% being singletons. The data derive from a study of T cells after yellow fever vaccination. Study-wide background: The SMART-Seq v4 Ultra Low Input method served to prepare the low-cell-number fractions.

Study results and limitations: The study re-detected most primary-vaccination clones after the booster (roughly 95% CD4, 88% CD8). Weaker overall, the secondary response nonetheless peaked faster (day 5 versus 15). FACS-sorted repertoires might harbor abundant contaminating clonotypes from the bulk population.

This CDR3 comprises 16 residues. Germline V lookup: CDR1 LGHNA, CDR2 YSLEER. The J segment lost 4 bases and the V segment lost 4 bases, leaving 10 bases of the junction unmatched. The specimen comprised CD8+ T cells not binding an NS4B(214-222) dextramer, sorted from PBMCs, sampled approximately 16 days after the first yellow fever vaccination. The rearrangement links TRBV4-3 to TRBJ2-5, with 9 bases that match TRBD2. The sequence derives from a man in his late teens or twenties who received the YFV17D yellow fever vaccine. Here the CDR3 reads CASSPTYSGGGETQYF. The CDR3 DNA sequence: TGCGCCAGCAGCCCAACCTATAGCGGGGGAGGAGAGACCCAGTACTTC.